One sample yielded the 16 T cell receptor beta chains listed below, sequenced in a study of T-cell reconstitution after alpha-beta-depleted transplantation in children. Preparation of the TCRbeta library was carried out with unique molecular identifiers. TCRdb ran MiXCR on the PCR reads and lists one entry per CDR3 protein. In the table there are about 590,000 distinct CDR3 sequences, 13% of which are singletons. Sample: PBMCs, mostly from graft donor cells, taken 360 days after TCRalphabeta/CD19-depleted stem cell transplant. Receptors were obtained from a male patient between 5 and 17 years old who had a stem cell transplant for acute myeloid leukemia, so the T cells may come from the graft donor.

The chain couples TRBV28 to TRBJ1-5, with 8 bases matching TRBD1. Germline values: CDR1 MDHEN, CDR2 SYDVKM. The CDR3 runs to 15 residues. V trimming: 1 base; J trimming: 9 bases; junction bases outside the gene matches: 8. The chain's CDR3 is CASSLSGQGPGPQHF. The CDR3 nucleotides read TGTGCCAGCAGTTTATCCGGACAGGGACCCGGGCCCCAGCATTTT.

This chain links TRBV5-3 with TRBJ2-1; TRBD2 matches at 10 bases. TRBV5-3 is known as an ORF, though its function is uncertain. This CDR3 contains 18 residues. V shed 1 base, J shed 4 bases, and the junction held 11 bases outside the gene matches. The CDR3 DNA follows: TGTGCCAGAAGCTTGTTAAGGTCACAGCGGGAGGGATACAATGAGCAGTTCTTC. Translated, it gives CARSLLRSQREGYNEQFF.

This clonotype was found many times. The V gene is TRBV6-2 or TRBV6-3, the J gene TRBJ2-7, with D hard to call. The CDR3 runs 15 residues. Deletions cut 3 bases from V and 6 bases from J, with 18 bases between. Per germline, CDR1 MNHEY and CDR2 SVGEGT. For the CDR3, the DNA is TGTGCCAGCAGTTATACGGCGGCTAGTTCAGGCGAGCAGTACTTC. This translates into CASSYTAASSGEQYF.

This clonotype was recorded at least ten times. The CDR3 DNA follows: TGTGCCAGCAGTCTCCGACTAGCGGGCCAAGGGGGGGCCGGGGAGCTGTTTTTT. It specifies CASSLRLAGQGGAGELFF. The V call is TRBV12-3 or TRBV12-4, the J call TRBJ2-2; TRBD2 matches at 10 bases. Trimming removed 5 bases from V and 6 bases from J; junction bases left unmatched: 15. The CDR3 is 18 amino acids.

The chain carries TRBV29-1 and TRBJ2-5; D is possibly TRBD2 (6 bases). The CDR3 is 10 residues long. Trimming stripped 8 bases from V and 4 bases from J, with 8 bases between. Germline V lookup: CDR1 SQVTM, CDR2 ANQGSEA. The chain's CDR3 is CSLGGETQYF. The CDR3 bases are TGCAGCTTGGGAGGAGAGACCCAGTACTTC.

This clonotype has just a few counts. The CDR3 DNA reads as TGCAGTGCCATGGAACCCTCGGGACAGAAATACGAGCAGTACTTC. Amino acids: CSAMEPSGQKYEQYF. The chain recombines TRBV20-1 with TRBJ2-7; 7 positions agree with TRBD1. This CDR3 has 15 amino acids. Trimming at V came to 6 bases and at J to 4 bases, leaving 15 bases not matched to a gene. CDR1 DFQATT and CDR2 SNEGSKA come from the germline V gene (reference sequence).

The table lists this clonotype with a few counts. The V and J genes are TRBV20-1 and TRBJ2-5, with 7 bases matching TRBD2. CDR1 and CDR2 (germline): DFQATT, SNEGSKA (reference sequence). This CDR3 spans 19 amino acids. With V trimmed by 6 bases and J by 1 base, 23 bases remained unmatched. In DNA form, the CDR3 reads TGCAGTGCCGTCTTCATGGGATTCGTGGGCGGGAGTGGCCAAGAGACCCAGTACTTC. Protein product: CSAVFMGFVGGSGQETQYF.

This clonotype was recorded only once. The gene calls are TRBV4-3 and TRBJ2-7; D is undetermined. V was shortened by 1 base and J by 5 bases, with 12 bases between the two germline ends. CDR1 and CDR2 from the germline V gene are LGHNA and YSLEER. This CDR3 contains 14 residues. The CDR3 DNA reads as TGCGCCAGCAGCCAAGCCCCCGATCCCCACGAGCAGTACTTC. It yields the protein CASSQAPDPHEQYF.

The sample holds many counts of this clonotype. This chain joins TRBV29-1 and TRBJ2-6; 7 nucleotides line up with TRBD1. Germline trimming cut 5 bases from V and 0 bases from J; bases unmatched to any gene: 4. This CDR3 region has 15 residues. Germline CDR1 and CDR2: SQVTM and ANQGSEA. CDR3 nucleotides: TGCAGCGTTTTAGACAGGGTCTCTGGGGCCAACGTCCTGACTTTC. This gives the protein CSVLDRVSGANVLTF. Variable domain in full (rest from reference TRBV29-1 and TRBJ2-6): SAVISQKPSRDICQRGTSLTIQCQVDSQVTMMFWYRQQPGQSLTLIATANQGSEATYESGFVIDKFPISRPNLTFSTLTVSNMSPEDSSIYLCSVLDRVSGANVLTFGAGSRLTVL.

The chain joins TRBV7-2 to TRBJ2-3, with TRBD2 matching over 11 bases. This CDR3 has 18 residues. CDR1 is SGHTA and CDR2 is FQGNSA in the germline V gene. Losses at the gene ends were 4 bases for V and 1 base for J; bases not matched to a gene: 10. DNA of the CDR3: TGTGCCAGCAGCTCTAGCGGGAGGTTTGGGGCCCGCACAGATACGCAGTATTTT. It translates to CASSSSGRFGARTDTQYF.

The chain recombines TRBV28 with TRBJ2-1, with 10 bases identical to TRBD1. The germline V gene has CDR1 MDHEN and CDR2 SYDVKM. Trimming cost V 6 bases and J 6 bases; bases outside gene matches: 5. The CDR3 consists of 14 residues. CDR3 DNA: TGTGCCAGCAGGCCAGGACAGGGGGTCAATGAGCAGTTCTTC. Translating gives CASRPGQGVNEQFF.

This clonotype was detected only a few times. This sequence joins TRBV29-1 and TRBJ2-7; maybe TRBD1 (5 bases). Germline lookup yields CDR1 SQVTM and CDR2 ANQGSEA. The CDR3 sequence is 13 residues long. V was shortened by 6 bases and J by 3 bases, with 15 bases between the two germline ends. The CDR3 DNA reads TGCAGCGTCATGACAGCCTCGGGCTACGAGCAGTACTTC. This codes for CSVMTASGYEQYF.

Only a few counts were recorded for this clonotype. The chain recombines TRBV11-1 with TRBJ2-7; no definite D call. The germline gives CDR1 SGHAT, CDR2 FQDESV (reference sequence). The CDR3 is 12 amino acids. V was shortened by 4 bases and J by 2 bases, with 6 bases between the two germline ends. CDR3 protein: CASSSITYEQYF. CDR3 nucleotide sequence: TGTGCCAGCAGCTCGATAACCTACGAGCAGTACTTC.

This clonotype was seen a handful of times. The chain recombines TRBV5-8 with TRBJ2-7; weak D call: TRBD2 (5 bases). This CDR3 comprises 14 residues. Germline V gene lookup returns CDR1 SGHTS and CDR2 YDEGEE. V shed 4 bases and J shed 5 bases, with 16 bases lying between them. The CDR3 protein is CASSPRVPAHEQYF. CDR3 nucleotide sequence: TGTGCCAGCAGCCCGAGGGTTCCGGCTCACGAGCAGTACTTC. Full variable domain (missing parts from reference TRBV5-8 and TRBJ2-7): EAGVTQSPTHLIKTRGQQATLRCSPISGHTSVYWYQQALGLGLQFLLWYDEGEERNRGNFPPRFSGRQFPNYSSELNVNALELEDSALYLCASSPRVPAHEQYFGPGTRLTVT.

At least ten counts were recorded for this clonotype. The chain carries TRBV29-1 and TRBJ2-7, with a tentative D call TRBD1 (6 bases). Germline V lookup: CDR1 SQVTM, CDR2 ANQGSEA. The CDR3 is 13 amino acids. Trimming took 7 bases from V and 4 from J, leaving 17 bases between them. CDR3 loop: CSATQGGPYEQYF. The CDR3 DNA reads as TGCAGCGCCACACAGGGCGGGCCTTACGAGCAGTACTTC.

The chain has TRBV20-1 and TRBJ2-1; 10 positions match TRBD2. Trimming removed 0 bases from V and 3 bases from J; junction bases left unmatched: 2. The CDR3 runs 15 residues. Germline values: CDR1 DFQATT, CDR2 SNEGSKA (reference sequence). DNA of the CDR3: TGCAGTGCTAGAGATCTAGCGGGAGTCTACAATGAGCAGTTCTTC. Protein: CSARDLAGVYNEQFF.